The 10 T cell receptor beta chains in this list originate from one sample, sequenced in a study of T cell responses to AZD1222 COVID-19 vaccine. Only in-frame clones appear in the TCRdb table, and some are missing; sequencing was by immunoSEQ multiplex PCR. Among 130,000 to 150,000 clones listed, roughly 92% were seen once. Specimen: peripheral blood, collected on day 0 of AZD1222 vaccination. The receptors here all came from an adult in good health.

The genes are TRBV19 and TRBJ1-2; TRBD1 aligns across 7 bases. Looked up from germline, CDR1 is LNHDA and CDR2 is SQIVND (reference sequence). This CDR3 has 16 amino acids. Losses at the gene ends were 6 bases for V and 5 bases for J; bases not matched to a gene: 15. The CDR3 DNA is TGTGCCAGTAGCCCCCCCGAAAGGGACAGCACATATGGCTACACCTTC. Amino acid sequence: CASSPPERDSTYGYTF.

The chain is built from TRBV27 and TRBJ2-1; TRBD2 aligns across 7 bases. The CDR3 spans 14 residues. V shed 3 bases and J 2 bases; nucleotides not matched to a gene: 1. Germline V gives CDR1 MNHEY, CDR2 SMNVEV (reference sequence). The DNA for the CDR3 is TGTGCCAGCAGTTTGGGGAGGGCCTACAATGAGCAGTTCTTC. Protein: CASSLGRAYNEQFF.

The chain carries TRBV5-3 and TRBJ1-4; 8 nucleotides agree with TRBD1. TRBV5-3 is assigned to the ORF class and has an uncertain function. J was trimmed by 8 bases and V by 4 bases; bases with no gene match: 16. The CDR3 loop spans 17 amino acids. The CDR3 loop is CARSQRGRGRGGEKLFF. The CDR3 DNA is TGTGCCAGAAGCCAACGGGGCAGGGGGCGAGGTGGGGAAAAACTGTTTTTT.

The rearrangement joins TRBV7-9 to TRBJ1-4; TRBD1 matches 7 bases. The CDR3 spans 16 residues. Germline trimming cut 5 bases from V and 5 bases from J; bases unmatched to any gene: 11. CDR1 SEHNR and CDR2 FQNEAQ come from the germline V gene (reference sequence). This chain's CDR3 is CASSPHGGGTNEKLFF. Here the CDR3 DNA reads TGTGCCAGCAGCCCCCATGGAGGGGGCACGAATGAAAAACTGTTTTTT.

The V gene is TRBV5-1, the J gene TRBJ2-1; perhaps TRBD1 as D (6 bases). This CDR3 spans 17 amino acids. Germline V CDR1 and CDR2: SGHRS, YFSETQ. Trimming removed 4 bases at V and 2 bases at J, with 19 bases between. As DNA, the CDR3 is TGCGCCAGCAGCCCGACGGGACACACTGCCGCCTACAATGAGCAGTTCTTC. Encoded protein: CASSPTGHTAAYNEQFF. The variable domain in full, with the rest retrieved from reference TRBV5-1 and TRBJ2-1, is KAGVTQTPRYLIKTRGQQVTLSCSPISGHRSVSWYQQTPGQGLQFLFEYFSETQRNKGNFPGRFSGRQFSNSRSEMNVSTLELGDSALYLCASSPTGHTAAYNEQFFGPGTRLTVL.

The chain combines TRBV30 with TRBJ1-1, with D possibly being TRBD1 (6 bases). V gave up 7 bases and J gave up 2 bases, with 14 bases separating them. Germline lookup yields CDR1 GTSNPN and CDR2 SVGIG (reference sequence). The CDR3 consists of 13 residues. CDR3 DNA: TGTGCCTTTTCACAGGGAGTTAACACTGAAGCTTTCTTT. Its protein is CAFSQGVNTEAFF.

CDR3 DNA sequence: TGTGCCAGCAAAAAGCGGGAGATCGGGACAGATACGCAGTATTTT. Amino acids: CASKKREIGTDTQYF. The chain employs TRBV2 and TRBJ2-3, with 8 positions matching TRBD2. Per the germline V gene, CDR1 is SNHLY and CDR2 is FYNNEI. The ends lost 7 bases at V and 3 bases at J; junction bases unmatched: 9. The CDR3 runs 15 residues.

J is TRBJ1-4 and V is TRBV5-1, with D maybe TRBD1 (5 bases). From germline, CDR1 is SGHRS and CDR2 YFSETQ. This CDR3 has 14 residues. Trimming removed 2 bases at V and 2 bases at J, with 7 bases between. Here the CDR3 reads CASSFGGTNEKLFF. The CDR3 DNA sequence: TGCGCCAGCAGCTTCGGGGGTACTAATGAAAAACTGTTTTTT.

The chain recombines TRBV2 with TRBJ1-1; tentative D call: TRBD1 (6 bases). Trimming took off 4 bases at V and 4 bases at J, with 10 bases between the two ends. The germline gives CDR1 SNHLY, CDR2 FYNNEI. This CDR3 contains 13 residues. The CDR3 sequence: CASSVGGLTEAFF. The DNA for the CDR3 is TGTGCCAGCAGTGTCGGGGGGCTCACTGAAGCTTTCTTT.

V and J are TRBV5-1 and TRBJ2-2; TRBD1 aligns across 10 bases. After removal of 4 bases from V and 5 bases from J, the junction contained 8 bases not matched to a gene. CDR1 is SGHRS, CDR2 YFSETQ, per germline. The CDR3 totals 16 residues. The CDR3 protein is CASSPRGGQGTGELFF. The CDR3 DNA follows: TGCGCCAGCAGCCCTCGCGGGGGACAGGGGACCGGGGAGCTGTTTTTT.